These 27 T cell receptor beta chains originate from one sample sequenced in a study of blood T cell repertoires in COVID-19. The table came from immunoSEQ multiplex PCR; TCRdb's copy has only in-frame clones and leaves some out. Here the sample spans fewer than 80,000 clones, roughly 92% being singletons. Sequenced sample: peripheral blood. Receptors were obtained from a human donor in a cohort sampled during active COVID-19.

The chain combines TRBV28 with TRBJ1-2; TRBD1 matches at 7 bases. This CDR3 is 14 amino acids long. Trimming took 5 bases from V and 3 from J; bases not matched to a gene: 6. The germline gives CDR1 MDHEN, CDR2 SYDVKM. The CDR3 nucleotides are TGTGCCAGCAGTCTACGACAGGGTTACTATGGCTACACCTTC. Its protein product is CASSLRQGYYGYTF.

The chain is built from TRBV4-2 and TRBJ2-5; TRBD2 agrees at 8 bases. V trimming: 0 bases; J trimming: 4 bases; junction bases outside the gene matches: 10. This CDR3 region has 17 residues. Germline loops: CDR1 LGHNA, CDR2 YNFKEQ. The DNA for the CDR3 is TGTGCCAGCAGCCAAGAGGTCTCCAGCGGGAGAGGAGAGACCCAGTACTTC. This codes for CASSQEVSSGRGETQYF.

Here the CDR3 reads CASSFLAGGTDTQYF. Written as DNA, the CDR3 is TGCGCCAGCAGCTTTTTGGCGGGGGGCACAGATACGCAGTATTTT. The chain carries TRBV5-1 and TRBJ2-3; the match to TRBD2 covers 7 bases. The ends lost 2 bases at V and 1 base at J; junction bases unmatched: 4. Germline CDR1 reads SGHRS; CDR2 reads YFSETQ. The CDR3 is 15 amino acids.

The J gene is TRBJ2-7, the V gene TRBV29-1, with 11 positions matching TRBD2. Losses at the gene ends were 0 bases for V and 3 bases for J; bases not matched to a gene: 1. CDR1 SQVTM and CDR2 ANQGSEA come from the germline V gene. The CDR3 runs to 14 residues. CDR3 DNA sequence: TGCAGCGTTGAAGATGGGACTAGCGGCTACGAGCAGTACTTC. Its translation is CSVEDGTSGYEQYF.

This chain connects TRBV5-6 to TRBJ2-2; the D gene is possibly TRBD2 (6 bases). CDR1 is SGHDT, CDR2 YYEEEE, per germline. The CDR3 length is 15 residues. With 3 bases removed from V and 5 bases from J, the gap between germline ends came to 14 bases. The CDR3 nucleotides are TGTGCCAGCAGCTCCCCCGGGGGATGGACCGGGGAGCTGTTTTTT. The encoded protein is CASSSPGGWTGELFF.

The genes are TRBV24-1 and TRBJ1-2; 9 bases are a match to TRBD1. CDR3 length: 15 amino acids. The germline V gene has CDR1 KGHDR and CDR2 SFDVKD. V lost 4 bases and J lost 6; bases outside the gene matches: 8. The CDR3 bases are TGTGCCACCAGTGACCGCAGACAGGGGGTTCATGGCTACACCTTC. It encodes CATSDRRQGVHGYTF.

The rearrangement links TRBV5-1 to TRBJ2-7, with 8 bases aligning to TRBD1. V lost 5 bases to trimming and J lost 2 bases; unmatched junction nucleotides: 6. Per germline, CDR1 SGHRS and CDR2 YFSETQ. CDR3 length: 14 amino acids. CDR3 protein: CASRRQGPAYEQYF. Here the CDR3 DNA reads TGCGCCAGCAGACGACAGGGGCCCGCCTACGAGCAGTACTTC.

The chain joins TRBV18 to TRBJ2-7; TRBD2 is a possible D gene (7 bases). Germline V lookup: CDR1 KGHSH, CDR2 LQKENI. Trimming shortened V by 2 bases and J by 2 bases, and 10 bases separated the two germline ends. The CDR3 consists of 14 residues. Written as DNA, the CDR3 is TGTGCCAGCTCACCAGGGGGGGGGCCCTACGAGCAGTACTTC. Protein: CASSPGGGPYEQYF. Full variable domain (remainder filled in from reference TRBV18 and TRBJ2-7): NAGVMQNPRHLVRRRGQEARLRCSPMKGHSHVYWYRQLPEEGLKFMVYLQKENIIDESGMPKERFSAEFPKEGPSILRIQQVVRGDSAAYFCASSPGGGPYEQYFGPGTRLTVT.

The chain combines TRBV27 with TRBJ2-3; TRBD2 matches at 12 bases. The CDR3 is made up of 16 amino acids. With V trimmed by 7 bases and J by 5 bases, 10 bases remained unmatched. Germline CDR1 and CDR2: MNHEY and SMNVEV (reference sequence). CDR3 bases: TGTGCCAGCATGGTGAGACTAGCGGGGGTCGGAGATACGCAGTATTTT. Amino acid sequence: CASMVRLAGVGDTQYF.

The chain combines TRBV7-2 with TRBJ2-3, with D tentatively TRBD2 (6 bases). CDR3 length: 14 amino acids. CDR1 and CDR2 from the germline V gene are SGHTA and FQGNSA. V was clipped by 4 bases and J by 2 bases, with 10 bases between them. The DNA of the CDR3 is TGTGCCAGCAGCTCGGGACTCTTCACAGATACGCAGTATTTT. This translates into CASSSGLFTDTQYF.

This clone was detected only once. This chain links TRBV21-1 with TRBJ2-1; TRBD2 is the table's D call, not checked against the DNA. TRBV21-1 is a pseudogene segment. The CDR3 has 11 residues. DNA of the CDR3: TGTGCCGGGAGGGGTGCCAATGAGCAGTTCTTC. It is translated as CAGRGANEQFF.

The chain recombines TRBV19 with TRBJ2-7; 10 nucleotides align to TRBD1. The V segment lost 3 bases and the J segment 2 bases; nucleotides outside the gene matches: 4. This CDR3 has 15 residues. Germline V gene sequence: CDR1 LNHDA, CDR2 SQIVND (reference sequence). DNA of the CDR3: TGTGCCAGTAGTATGCCGGGACAGGGGCCCTACGAGCAGTACTTC. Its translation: CASSMPGQGPYEQYF.

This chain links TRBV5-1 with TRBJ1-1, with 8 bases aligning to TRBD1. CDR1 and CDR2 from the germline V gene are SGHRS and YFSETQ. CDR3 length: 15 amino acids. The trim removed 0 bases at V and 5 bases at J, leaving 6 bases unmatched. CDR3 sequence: CASSLADRGETEAFF. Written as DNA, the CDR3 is TGCGCCAGCAGCTTGGCAGACAGGGGTGAAACTGAAGCTTTCTTT.

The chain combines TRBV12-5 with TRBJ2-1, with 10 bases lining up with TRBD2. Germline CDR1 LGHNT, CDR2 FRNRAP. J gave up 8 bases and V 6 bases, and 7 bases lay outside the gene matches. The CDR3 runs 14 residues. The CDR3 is CASGPAGGLHEQFF. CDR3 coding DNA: TGTGCTAGTGGGCCAGCGGGGGGGTTGCATGAGCAGTTCTTC.

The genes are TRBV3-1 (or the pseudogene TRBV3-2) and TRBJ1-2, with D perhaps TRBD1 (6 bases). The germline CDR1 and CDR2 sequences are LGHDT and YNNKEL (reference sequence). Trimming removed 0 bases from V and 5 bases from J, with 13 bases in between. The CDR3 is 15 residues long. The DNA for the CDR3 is TGTGCCAGCAGCCAAGAACATGGACAGCAATATGGCTACACCTTC. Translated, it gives CASSQEHGQQYGYTF.

The CDR3 reads CASRETGANYGYTF. CDR3 DNA sequence: TGTGCCAGCAGGGAAACAGGAGCTAACTATGGCTACACCTTC. The chain links TRBV7-2 to TRBJ1-2; the D gene is possibly TRBD1 (5 bases). The V gene lost 6 bases and the J gene lost 0 bases, with 11 bases spanning the gap. Per the germline V gene, CDR1 is SGHTA and CDR2 is FQGNSA. This CDR3 is 14 amino acids long.

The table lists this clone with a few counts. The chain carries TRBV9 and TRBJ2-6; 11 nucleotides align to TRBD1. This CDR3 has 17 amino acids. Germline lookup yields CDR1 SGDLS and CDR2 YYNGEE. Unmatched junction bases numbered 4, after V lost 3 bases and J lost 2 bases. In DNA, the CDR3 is TGTGCCAGCAGCGATGGACAGGGGGCGCCTGGGGCCAACGTCCTGACTTTC. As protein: CASSDGQGAPGANVLTF.

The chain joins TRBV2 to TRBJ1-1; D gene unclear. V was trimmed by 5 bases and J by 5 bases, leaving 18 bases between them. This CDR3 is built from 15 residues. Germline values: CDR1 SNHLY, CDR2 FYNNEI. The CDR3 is CASSTLETMRTEAFF. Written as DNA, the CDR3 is TGTGCCAGCAGTACCCTCGAGACCATGAGGACTGAAGCTTTCTTT.

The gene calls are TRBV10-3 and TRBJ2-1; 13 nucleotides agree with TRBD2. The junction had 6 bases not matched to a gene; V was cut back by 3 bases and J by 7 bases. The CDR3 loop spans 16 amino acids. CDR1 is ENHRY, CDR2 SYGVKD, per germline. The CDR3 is CAISERTSGSGNEQFF. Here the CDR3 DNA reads TGTGCCATCAGTGAACGGACTAGCGGGAGCGGAAATGAGCAGTTCTTC.

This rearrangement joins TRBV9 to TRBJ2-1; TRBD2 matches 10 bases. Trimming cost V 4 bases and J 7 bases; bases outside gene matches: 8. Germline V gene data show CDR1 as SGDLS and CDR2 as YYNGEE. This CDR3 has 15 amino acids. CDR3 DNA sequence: TGTGCCAGCAGCCCCGCTAGCGGGAGTTTTAATGAGCAGTTCTTC. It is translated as CASSPASGSFNEQFF.

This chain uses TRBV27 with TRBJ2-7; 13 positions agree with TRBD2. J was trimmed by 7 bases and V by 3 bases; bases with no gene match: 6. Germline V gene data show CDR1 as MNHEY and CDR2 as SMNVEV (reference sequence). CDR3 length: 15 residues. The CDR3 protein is CASSFGLAGVGEQYF. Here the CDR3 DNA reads TGTGCCAGCAGTTTTGGACTAGCGGGAGTCGGTGAGCAGTACTTC.

This CDR3 is CASSIRASSGVTDTQYF. CDR3 DNA: TGTGCCAGTAGTATAAGAGCTAGTTCCGGAGTTACAGATACGCAGTATTTT. The J gene is TRBJ2-3, the V gene TRBV19, with unresolved D. The CDR3 runs 17 residues. Deletions cut 2 bases from V and 3 bases from J, with 18 bases between. Looked up from germline, CDR1 is LNHDA and CDR2 is SQIVND (reference sequence).

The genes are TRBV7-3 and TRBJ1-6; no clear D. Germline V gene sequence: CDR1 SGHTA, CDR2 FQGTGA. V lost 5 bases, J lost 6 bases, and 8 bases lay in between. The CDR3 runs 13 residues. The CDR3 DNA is TGTGCCAGCAGCCCAACTATTAATTCACCCCTCCACTTT. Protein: CASSPTINSPLHF. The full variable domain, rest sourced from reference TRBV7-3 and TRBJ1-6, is GAGVSQTPSNKVTEKGKYVELRCDPISGHTALYWYRQSLGQGPEFLIYFQGTGAADDSGLPNDRFFAVRPEGSVSTLKIQRTERGDSAVYLCASSPTINSPLHFGNGTRLTVT.

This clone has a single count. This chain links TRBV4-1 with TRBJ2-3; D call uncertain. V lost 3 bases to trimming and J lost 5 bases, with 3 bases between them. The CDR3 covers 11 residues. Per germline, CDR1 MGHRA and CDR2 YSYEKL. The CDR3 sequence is CASSHQDTQYF. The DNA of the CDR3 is TGCGCCAGCAGCCACCAAGATACGCAGTATTTT.

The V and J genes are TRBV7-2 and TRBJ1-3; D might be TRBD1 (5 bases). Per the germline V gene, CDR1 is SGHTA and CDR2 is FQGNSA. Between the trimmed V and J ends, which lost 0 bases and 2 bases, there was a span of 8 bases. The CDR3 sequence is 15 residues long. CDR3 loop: CASSLAGVAGNTIYF. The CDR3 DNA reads TGTGCCAGCAGCTTAGCAGGGGTGGCTGGAAACACCATATATTTT. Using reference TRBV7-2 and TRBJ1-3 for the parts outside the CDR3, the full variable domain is GAGVSQSPSNKVTEKGKDVELRCDPISGHTALYWYRQSLGQGLEFLIYFQGNSAPDKSGLPSDRFSAERTGGSVSTLTIQRTQQEDSAVYLCASSLAGVAGNTIYFGEGSWLTVV.

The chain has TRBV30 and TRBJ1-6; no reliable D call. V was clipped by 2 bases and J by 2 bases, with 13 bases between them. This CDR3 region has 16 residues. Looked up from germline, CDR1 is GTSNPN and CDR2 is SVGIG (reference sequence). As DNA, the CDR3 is TGTGCCTGGAGTATAGCCCTAAGGACCTATAATTCACCCCTCCACTTT. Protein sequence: CAWSIALRTYNSPLHF.

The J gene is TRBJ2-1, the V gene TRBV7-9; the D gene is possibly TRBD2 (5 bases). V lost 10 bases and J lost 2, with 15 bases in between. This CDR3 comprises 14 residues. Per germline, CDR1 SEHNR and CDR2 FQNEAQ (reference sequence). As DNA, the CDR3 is TGTGCCATCCCGGGGAGAGGACCCTACAATGAGCAGTTCTTC. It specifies CAIPGRGPYNEQFF.